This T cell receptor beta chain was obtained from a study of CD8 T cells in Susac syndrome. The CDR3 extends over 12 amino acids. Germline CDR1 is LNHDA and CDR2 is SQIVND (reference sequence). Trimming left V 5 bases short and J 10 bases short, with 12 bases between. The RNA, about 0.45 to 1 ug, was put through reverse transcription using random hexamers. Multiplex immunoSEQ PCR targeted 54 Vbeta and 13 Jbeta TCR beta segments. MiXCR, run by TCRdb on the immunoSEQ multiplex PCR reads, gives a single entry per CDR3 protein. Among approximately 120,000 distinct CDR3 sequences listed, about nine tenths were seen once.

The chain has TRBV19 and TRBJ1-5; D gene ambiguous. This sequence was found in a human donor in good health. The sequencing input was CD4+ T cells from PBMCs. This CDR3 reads CASSESPFPQHF. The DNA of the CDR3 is TGTGCCAGTAGTGAATCCCCCTTTCCCCAGCATTTT.